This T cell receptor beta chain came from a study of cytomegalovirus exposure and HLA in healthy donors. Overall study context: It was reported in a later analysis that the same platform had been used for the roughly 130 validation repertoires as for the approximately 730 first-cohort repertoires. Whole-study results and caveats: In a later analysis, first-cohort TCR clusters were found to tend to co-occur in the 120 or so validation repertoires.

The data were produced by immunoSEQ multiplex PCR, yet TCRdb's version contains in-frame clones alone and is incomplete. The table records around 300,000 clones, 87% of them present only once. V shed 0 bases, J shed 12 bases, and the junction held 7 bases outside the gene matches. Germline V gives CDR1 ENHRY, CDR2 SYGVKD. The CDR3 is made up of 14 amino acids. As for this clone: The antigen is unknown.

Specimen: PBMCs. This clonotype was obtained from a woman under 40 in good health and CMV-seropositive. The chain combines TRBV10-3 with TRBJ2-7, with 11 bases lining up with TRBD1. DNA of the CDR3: TGTGCCATCAGTGAGTCCCTATCGGACAGGGGGCCGTACTTC. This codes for CAISESLSDRGPYF.